This T cell receptor (beta chain) was identified during a study of siplizumab effects on memory and regulatory T cells. General study results and limits: The study found naive T cells seemingly more diverse than memory cells and seemingly major alloresponse contributors.

The data were produced by immunoSEQ multiplex PCR, yet TCRdb's version contains in-frame clones alone and is incomplete. The sample lists some 99,000 clones, 90% to 95% occurring once. Comments on this clone: Its antigen is currently unknown.

The CDR3 has 14 residues. Trimming cost V 4 bases and J 7 bases, with 17 bases left between them. Germline V gene lookup returns CDR1 SGHRS and CDR2 YFSETQ. The TCR sequence derives from a human donor in good health. Sequenced input: Tregs sorted from blood. The chain has TRBV5-1 and TRBJ2-5; perhaps D is TRBD1 or TRBD2 (5 bases each). The DNA for the CDR3 is TGCGCCAGCAGCGCGGACACGGGAAGCGGGACCCAGTACTTC. This gives the protein CASSADTGSGTQYF.